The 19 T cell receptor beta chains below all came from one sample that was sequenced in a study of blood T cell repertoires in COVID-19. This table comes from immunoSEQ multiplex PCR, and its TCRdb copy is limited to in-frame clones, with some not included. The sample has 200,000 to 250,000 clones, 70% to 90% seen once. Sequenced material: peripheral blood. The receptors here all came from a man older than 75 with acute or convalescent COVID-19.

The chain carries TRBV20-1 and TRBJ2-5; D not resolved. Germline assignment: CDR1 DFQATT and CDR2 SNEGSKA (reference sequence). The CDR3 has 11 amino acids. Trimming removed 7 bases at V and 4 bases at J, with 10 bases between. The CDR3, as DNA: TGCAGTGTTACTGTAAGAGAGACCCAGTACTTC. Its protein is CSVTVRETQYF.

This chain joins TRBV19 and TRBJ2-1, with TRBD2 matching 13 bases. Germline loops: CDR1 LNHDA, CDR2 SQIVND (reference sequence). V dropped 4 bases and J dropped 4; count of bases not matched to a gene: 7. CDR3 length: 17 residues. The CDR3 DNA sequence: TGTGCCAGTAGTACCTGGACTAGCGGGAGTCAGTACAATGAGCAGTTCTTC. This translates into CASSTWTSGSQYNEQFF. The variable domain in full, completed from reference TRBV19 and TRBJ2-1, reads DGGITQSPKYLFRKEGQNVTLSCEQNLNHDAMYWYRQDPGQGLRLIYYSQIVNDFQKGDIAEGYSVSREKKESFPLTVTSAQKNPTAFYLCASSTWTSGSQYNEQFFGPGTRLTVL.

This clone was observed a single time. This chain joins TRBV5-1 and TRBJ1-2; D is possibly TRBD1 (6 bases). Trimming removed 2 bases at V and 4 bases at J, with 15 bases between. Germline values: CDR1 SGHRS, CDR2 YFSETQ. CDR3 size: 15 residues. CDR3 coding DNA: TGCGCCAGCAGCTTAACCCCACTGGGGGCCTATGGCTACACCTTC. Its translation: CASSLTPLGAYGYTF.

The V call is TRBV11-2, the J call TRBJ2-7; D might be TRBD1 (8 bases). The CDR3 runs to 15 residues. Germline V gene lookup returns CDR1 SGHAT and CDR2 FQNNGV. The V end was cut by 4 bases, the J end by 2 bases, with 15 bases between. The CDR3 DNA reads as TGTGCCAGCAGCTCCGACAGGGGAGGGACCTACGAGCAGTACTTC. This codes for CASSSDRGGTYEQYF.

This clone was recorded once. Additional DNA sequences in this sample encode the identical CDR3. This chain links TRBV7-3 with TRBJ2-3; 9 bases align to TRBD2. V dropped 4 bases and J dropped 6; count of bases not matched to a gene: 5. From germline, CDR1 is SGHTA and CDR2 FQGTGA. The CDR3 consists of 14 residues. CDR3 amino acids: CASSSGLAADTQYF. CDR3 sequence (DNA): TGTGCCAGCAGCTCGGGACTAGCAGCCGATACGCAGTATTTT.

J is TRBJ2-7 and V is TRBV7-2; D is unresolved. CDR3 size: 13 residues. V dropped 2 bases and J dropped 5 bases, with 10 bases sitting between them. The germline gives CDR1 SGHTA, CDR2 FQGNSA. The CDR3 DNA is TGTGCCAGCAGCTTAATTCAGTACCACGAGCAGTACTTC. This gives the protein CASSLIQYHEQYF.

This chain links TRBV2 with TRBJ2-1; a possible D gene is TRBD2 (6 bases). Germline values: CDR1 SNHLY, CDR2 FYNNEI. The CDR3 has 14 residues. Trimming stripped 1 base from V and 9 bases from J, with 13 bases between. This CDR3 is CASSEGLGLGEQFF. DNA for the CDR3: TGTGCCAGCAGTGAAGGACTAGGGTTAGGTGAGCAGTTCTTC.

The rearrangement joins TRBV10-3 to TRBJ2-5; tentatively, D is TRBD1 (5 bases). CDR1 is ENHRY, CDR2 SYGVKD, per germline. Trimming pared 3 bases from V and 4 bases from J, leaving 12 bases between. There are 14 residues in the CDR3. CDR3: CAISESGAGETQYF. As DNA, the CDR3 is TGTGCCATCAGTGAAAGTGGGGCTGGAGAGACCCAGTACTTC.

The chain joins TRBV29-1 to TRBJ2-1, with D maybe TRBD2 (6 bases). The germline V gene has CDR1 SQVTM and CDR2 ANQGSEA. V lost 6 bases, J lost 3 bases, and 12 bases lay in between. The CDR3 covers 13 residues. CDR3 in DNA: TGCAGCGTCCTAGCGTACCGCTACAATGAGCAGTTCTTC. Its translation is CSVLAYRYNEQFF.

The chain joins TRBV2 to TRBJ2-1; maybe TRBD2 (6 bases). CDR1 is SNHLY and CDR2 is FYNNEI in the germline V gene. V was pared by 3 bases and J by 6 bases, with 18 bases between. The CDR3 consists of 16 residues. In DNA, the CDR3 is TGTGCCAGCAGTGATTGGTCCTTAAGAGCGGGCAATGAGCAGTTCTTC. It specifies CASSDWSLRAGNEQFF. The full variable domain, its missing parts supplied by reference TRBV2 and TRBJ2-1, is EPEVTQTPSHQVTQMGQEVILRCVPISNHLYFYWYRQILGQKVEFLVSFYNNEISEKSEIFDDQFSVERPDGSNFTLKIRSTKLEDSAMYFCASSDWSLRAGNEQFFGPGTRLTVL.

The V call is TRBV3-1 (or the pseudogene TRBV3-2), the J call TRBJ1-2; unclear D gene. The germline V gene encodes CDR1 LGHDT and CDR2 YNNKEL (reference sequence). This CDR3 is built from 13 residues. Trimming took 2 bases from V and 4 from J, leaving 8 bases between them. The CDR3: CASSQKEFYGYTF. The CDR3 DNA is TGTGCCAGCAGCCAAAAGGAGTTCTATGGCTACACCTTC.

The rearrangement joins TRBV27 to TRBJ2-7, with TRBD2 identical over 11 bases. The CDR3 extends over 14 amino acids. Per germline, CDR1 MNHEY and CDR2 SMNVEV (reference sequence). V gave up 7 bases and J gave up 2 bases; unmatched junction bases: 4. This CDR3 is CASTASGRPYEQYF. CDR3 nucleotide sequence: TGTGCCAGCACAGCTAGCGGGAGGCCCTACGAGCAGTACTTC.

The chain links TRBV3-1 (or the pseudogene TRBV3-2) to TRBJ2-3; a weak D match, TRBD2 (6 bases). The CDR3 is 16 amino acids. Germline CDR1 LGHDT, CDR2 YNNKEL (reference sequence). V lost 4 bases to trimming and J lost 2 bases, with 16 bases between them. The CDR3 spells CASSLSEGKPTDTQYF. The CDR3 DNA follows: TGTGCCAGCAGCCTTTCGGAGGGAAAACCCACAGATACGCAGTATTTT.

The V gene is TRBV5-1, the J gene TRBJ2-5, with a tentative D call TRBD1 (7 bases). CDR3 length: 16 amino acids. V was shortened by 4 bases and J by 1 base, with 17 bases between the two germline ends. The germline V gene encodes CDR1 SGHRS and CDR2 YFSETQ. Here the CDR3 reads CASSRGQGGSQETQYF. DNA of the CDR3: TGCGCCAGCAGCCGGGGGCAGGGGGGTTCCCAAGAGACCCAGTACTTC.

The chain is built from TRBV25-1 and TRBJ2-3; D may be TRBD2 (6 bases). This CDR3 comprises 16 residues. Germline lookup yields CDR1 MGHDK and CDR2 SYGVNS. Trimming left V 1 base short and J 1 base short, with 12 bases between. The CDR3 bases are TGTGCCAGCAGTGAATTGGGGACGGGGGGCACAGATACGCAGTATTTT. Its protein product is CASSELGTGGTDTQYF.

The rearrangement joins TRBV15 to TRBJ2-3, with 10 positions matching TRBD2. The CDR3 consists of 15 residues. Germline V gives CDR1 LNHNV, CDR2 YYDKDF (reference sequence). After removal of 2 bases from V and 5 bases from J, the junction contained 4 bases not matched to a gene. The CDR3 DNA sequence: TGTGCCACCAGCAGACCGGGACTAGCGAGAGATACGCAGTATTTT. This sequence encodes CATSRPGLARDTQYF.

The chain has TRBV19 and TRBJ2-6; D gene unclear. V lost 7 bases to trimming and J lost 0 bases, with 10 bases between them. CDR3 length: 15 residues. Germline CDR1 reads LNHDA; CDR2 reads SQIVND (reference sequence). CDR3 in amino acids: CASTSLNSGANVLTF. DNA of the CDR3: TGTGCCAGTACTTCCCTTAACTCTGGGGCCAACGTCCTGACTTTC.

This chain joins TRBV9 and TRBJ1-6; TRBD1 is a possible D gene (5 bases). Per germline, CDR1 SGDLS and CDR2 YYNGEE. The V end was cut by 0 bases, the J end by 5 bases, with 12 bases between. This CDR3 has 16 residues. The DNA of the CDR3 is TGTGCCAGCAGCGTAGGTGGCAGGACAAATAATTCACCCCTCCACTTT. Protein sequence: CASSVGGRTNNSPLHF.

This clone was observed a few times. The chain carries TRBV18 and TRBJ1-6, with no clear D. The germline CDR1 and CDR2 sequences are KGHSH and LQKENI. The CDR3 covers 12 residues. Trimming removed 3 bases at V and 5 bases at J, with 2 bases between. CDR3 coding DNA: TGTGCCAGCTCACCCAATAATTCACCCCTCCACTTT. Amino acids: CASSPNNSPLHF.